A selection of T cell receptor beta chains follows, all from one sample in a study of blood T cell repertoires in COVID-19. Clones were read by immunoSEQ multiplex PCR, and TCRdb kept only the in-frame ones, dropping some. The data show 70,000 or so clones, with 79% seen just once and more than 15% held by the top ten. Sequences were obtained from peripheral blood. All receptors derive from a man aged 55 to 69 with acute or convalescent COVID-19. Both conserved end residues are part of each CDR3. A D gene is named only where the DNA matches it firmly. Where a row states a size, it is once, few, many or the class of an expanded clone; other rows omit it.

D gene	V gene	clone size	J gene	CDR3 DNA	CDR3 protein
.	TRBV5-1	.	TRBJ1-1	TGCGCCAGCAGCTTTGACAAGAACACTGAAGCTTTCTTT	CASSFDKNTEAFF
.	TRBV13	once	TRBJ1-2	TGTGCCAGCAGCTTAGCTGGTGAGGTAGTCTTCTATGGCTACACCTTC	CASSLAGEVVFYGYTF
.	TRBV5-1	.	TRBJ1-2	TGCGCCAGCAGCCCCCAAGGACAACCGGAGGGAAGGGACTCTGGCTACACCTTC	CASSPQGQPEGRDSGYTF
TRBD2	TRBV11-3	.	TRBJ2-1	TGTGCCAGCAGCCTTTTTAGCGGGGGGGAGAATGAGCAGTTCTTC	CASSLFSGGENEQFF
.	TRBV6-1	.	TRBJ1-2	TGTGCCAGCAGTGAAGATCGCAGGGGTGATGGCTACACCTTC	CASSEDRRGDGYTF
.	TRBV7-6	.	TRBJ2-2	TGTGCCAGCAGCTTAAGCTGGAACACCGGGGAGCTGTTTTTT	CASSLSWNTGELFF
.	TRBV29-1	.	TRBJ1-1	TGCAGCGCCCCAGGAGGGGCGAGGAACACTGAAGCTTTCTTT	CSAPGGARNTEAFF
.	TRBV9	.	TRBJ2-5	TGTGCCAGCAAACCGACCCGGGACTGGCAAGAGACCCAGTACTTC	CASKPTRDWQETQYF
TRBD1	TRBV12-3/TRBV12-4	.	TRBJ1-1	TGTGCCAGCAGTCAAGGGACAGCCGCTGAAGCTTTCTTT	CASSQGTAAEAFF
TRBD1	TRBV6-5	few	TRBJ2-3	TGTGCCAGCAGTATACAGGGGATCACAGATACGCAGTATTTT	CASSIQGITDTQYF
.	TRBV30	once	TRBJ2-1	TGTGCCTGGAGTGTCAGCGGGTTGAGCTCCTACAATGAGCAGTTCTTC	CAWSVSGLSSYNEQFF
TRBD1	TRBV4-3	.	TRBJ1-1	TGCGCCAGCAGCCAAAGGGGGCATAGCACTGAAGCTTTCTTT	CASSQRGHSTEAFF
.	TRBV15	.	TRBJ2-1	TGTGCCACCAGCAGACCCCCGCGGGGACAGAGATCGGGGGAGCAGTTCTTC	CATSRPPRGQRSGEQFF
.	TRBV7-8	few	TRBJ1-1	TGTGCCAGCAGCTTAGCTGGCGGGGCGCGGATGAACACTGAAGCTTTCTTT	CASSLAGGARMNTEAFF
TRBD1	TRBV5-8	.	TRBJ1-6	TGTGCCAGCAGCCGGACAGGGGGCTATAGATCACCCCTCCACTTT	CASSRTGGYRSPLHF
TRBD1	TRBV5-6	.	TRBJ1-5	TGTGCCAGCAGCTTGTTACAGGGGATCAATCAGCCCCAGCATTTT	CASSLLQGINQPQHF
.	TRBV3-1/TRBV3-2	few	TRBJ1-6	TGTGCCAGCAGCCGGGTCGGGGGGCGGTCGAATAATTCACCCCTCCACTTT	CASSRVGGRSNNSPLHF
TRBD2	TRBV7-2	.	TRBJ2-1	TGTGCCAGCAGATCTAGGACTAGCGGTTTGAGCTCCTACAATGAGCAGTTCTTC	CASRSRTSGLSSYNEQFF
.	TRBV6-5	.	TRBJ1-1	TGTGCCAGCAGCGTTTTAGGGGCGAACACTGAAGCTTTCTTT	CASSVLGANTEAFF
.	TRBV11-2	.	TRBJ1-1	TGTGCCAGCAGCTTACACGGTTGGACTGAAGCTTTCTTT	CASSLHGWTEAFF
TRBD1	TRBV7-3	.	TRBJ1-6	TGTGCCAGCAGCCCGGGGACAGATTCACCCCTCCACTTT	CASSPGTDSPLHF
TRBD1	TRBV14	.	TRBJ1-1	TGTGCCAGCAGCCAAGTACCGGGACAGGGGGCTCGAAGTATCATGGCTTTCTTT	CASSQVPGQGARSIMAFF
TRBD1	TRBV6-6	.	TRBJ1-6	TGTGCCAGCAGTAGACAGGGTCTAGATTCACCCCTCCACTTT	CASSRQGLDSPLHF
TRBD2	TRBV27	.	TRBJ2-1	TGTGCCAGCAGTTCCGGGCGGGGGGGCTTATACAATGAGCAGTTCTTC	CASSSGRGGLYNEQFF
.	TRBV4-1	.	TRBJ2-5	TGCGCCAGCAGCCAGAGGGGGATCGAGACCCAGTACTTC	CASSQRGIETQYF
.	TRBV5-6	few	TRBJ1-1	TGTGCCAGCAGCTTGGGTCAGCTGAGGGAAGCTTTCTTT	CASSLGQLREAFF
TRBD1	TRBV10-1	.	TRBJ1-1	TGCGCCAGCAGTGAGACCGGACAGGAGAACACTGAAGCTTTCTTT	CASSETGQENTEAFF
.	TRBV27	.	TRBJ2-5	TGTGCCAGCCCGCCTAGGGACTTAACGGAGACCCAGTACTTC	CASPPRDLTETQYF
TRBD2	TRBV2	.	TRBJ2-1	TGTGCCAGCAGGGCCTCGACTAGCGTTATAACCTACAATGAGCAGTTCTTC	CASRASTSVITYNEQFF
TRBD1	TRBV30	.	TRBJ2-7	TGTGCCTGGAGGCAAGACAGGGGGGGATACGAGCAGTACTTC	CAWRQDRGGYEQYF
TRBD1	TRBV9	.	TRBJ2-1	TGTGCCAGCAGCGCGACAGGGTCTAGGTCCTACAATGAGCAGTTCTTC	CASSATGSRSYNEQFF
.	TRBV5-4	.	TRBJ2-6	TGTGCCAGCAGCCCCGGAAGGAGCTCTGGGGCCAACGTCCTGACTTTC	CASSPGRSSGANVLTF
.	TRBV9	.	TRBJ1-4	TGTGCCAGCAGCGTAGGGGTAGGGGTAGGGGAAAAACTGTTTTTT	CASSVGVGVGEKLFF
.	TRBV6-2/TRBV6-3	few	TRBJ2-2	TGTGCCAGCAGTCCCGTGAACACCGGGGAGCTGTTTTTT	CASSPVNTGELFF
TRBD1	TRBV7-3	.	TRBJ2-6	TGTGCCAGCACCTTGACAGGGGAAGCAGCTGGGGCCAACGTCCTGACTTTC	CASTLTGEAAGANVLTF
.	TRBV28	.	TRBJ1-3	TGTGCCAGCAGCCTTACCCTAGGGGAATTTGGAAACACCATATATTTT	CASSLTLGEFGNTIYF
.	TRBV15	.	TRBJ1-4	TGTGCCACCAGCAGAGATCGAACAGGTCCCCAGGCCCTTTTT	CATSRDRTGPQALF
.	TRBV12-3/TRBV12-4	.	TRBJ1-2	TGTGCCAGCAGTTTGGAGGGTAGCGTAGGCTACACCTTC	CASSLEGSVGYTF
TRBD1	TRBV29-1	.	TRBJ1-4	TGCAGCGTTATGACAGGGTCGGAGGAAAAACTGTTTTTT	CSVMTGSEEKLFF
TRBD1	TRBV7-3	.	TRBJ2-2	TGTGCCAGCAGCTTCACAGGGGGGTCCACCGGGGAGCTGTTTTTT	CASSFTGGSTGELFF
TRBD2	TRBV7-9	.	TRBJ2-7	TGTGCCAGCAGCGGAACTAGCGGGGGCCTCAAGCAGTACTTC	CASSGTSGGLKQYF
TRBD2	TRBV2	.	TRBJ2-2	TGTGCCAGCAGTGACTGGGAGGGAGGGGAGCTGTTTTTT	CASSDWEGGELFF
TRBD1	TRBV25-1	.	TRBJ1-4	TGTGCCAGCAGTGAAAGTGGGACAGGGGAGGGAAAACTGTTTTTT	CASSESGTGEGKLFF